The present entry profiles one TCR beta chain with its context. The data derive from a study of OX40 agonist ivuxolimab in advanced cancers. The overall study: Ivuxolimab, which patients received intravenously every 2 weeks, was dosed at 0.01 to 10 mg/kg.

Trimming left V 0 bases short and J 0 bases short, with 8 bases between. This CDR3 comprises 15 residues. CDR1 and CDR2 from the germline V gene are MGHRA and YSYEKL. Method: immunoSEQ multiplex PCR; TCRdb's copy keeps in-frame clones and lacks some. Altogether around 54,000 clones are present, approximately 90% being singletons, with the ten largest covering 8% to 10%. Sequences were derived from CD4+ or CD8+ T cells sorted from blood, sampled in a trial of the OX40 agonist ivuxolimab. The TCR sequence derives from an adult with an advanced solid tumor such as melanoma, head and neck, liver or kidney cancer. The V call is TRBV4-1, the J call TRBJ1-1; D is possibly TRBD1 (6 bases). The CDR3 loop is CASSQDRGLNTEAFF. For the CDR3, the DNA is TGCGCCAGCAGCCAAGACAGGGGCTTGAACACTGAAGCTTTCTTT.